The 31 T cell receptor beta chains reported below all come from one sample, sequenced in a study of cytomegalovirus exposure and HLA in healthy donors. The PCR contained 60 Vbeta and 13 Jbeta primers. Repertoires were generated with immunoSEQ multiplex PCR, while TCRdb's copy carries only in-frame clones and drops some. The data show over 100,000 clones, with about 73% seen just once and less than 4% held by the top ten. The sample comprised PBMCs. The source of these receptors is a woman in her twenties or thirties in good health and CMV-seropositive.

The V gene is TRBV5-1, the J gene TRBJ1-1, with 9 bases aligning to TRBD1. The length of the CDR3 is 15 residues. The germline CDR1 and CDR2 sequences are SGHRS and YFSETQ. Trimming took 3 bases from V and 1 from J; bases not matched to a gene: 4. The CDR3 DNA sequence: TGCGCCAGCAGCTGGGGGGACAGGGCGAACACTGAAGCTTTCTTT. Translating gives CASSWGDRANTEAFF.

J is TRBJ1-1 and V is TRBV19; D is perhaps TRBD1 (6 bases). Trimming stripped 2 bases from V and 1 base from J, with 8 bases between. CDR3 length equals 14 residues. The germline V gene encodes CDR1 LNHDA and CDR2 SQIVND (reference sequence). The CDR3 sequence: CASSIMDRNTEAFF. CDR3 DNA: TGTGCCAGTAGTATAATGGACAGGAACACTGAAGCTTTCTTT.

The J gene is TRBJ2-1, the V gene TRBV6-1; 7 bases agree with TRBD1. CDR3 length: 13 amino acids. J was trimmed by 5 bases and V by 5 bases; bases with no gene match: 3. CDR1 is MNHNS, CDR2 SASEGT, per germline. The CDR3: CASSTGTDNEQFF. CDR3 nucleotide sequence: TGTGCCAGCAGTACCGGGACAGACAATGAGCAGTTCTTC.

The V and J genes are TRBV6-5 and TRBJ1-3, with unresolved D. Trimming took off 5 bases at V and 0 bases at J, with 5 bases between the two ends. This CDR3 is built from 13 residues. Germline-derived CDR1 and CDR2 are MNHEY and SVGAGI. CDR3: CASSDNSGNTIYF. CDR3 DNA sequence: TGTGCCAGCAGTGACAACTCTGGAAACACCATATATTTT.

The genes are TRBV29-1 and TRBJ2-5; tentatively, D is TRBD2 (5 bases). V lost 2 bases, J lost 7 bases, and 11 bases lay in between. From germline, CDR1 is SQVTM and CDR2 ANQGSEA. This CDR3 is built from 12 residues. The CDR3, as DNA: TGCAGCGTTGAATTCGGGAAGGGGACCCAGTACTTC. It codes for CSVEFGKGTQYF.

The V call is TRBV21-1, the J call TRBJ1-5; the listed D gene, TRBD1, was not tested against the DNA. TRBV21-1 has pseudogene status. This CDR3 region has 14 residues. The chain's CDR3 is CASSDRDRDEPQHF. CDR3 coding DNA: TGTGCCAGCAGCGACCGGGACAGGGACGAGCCCCAGCATTTT.

The chain uses TRBV29-1 and TRBJ1-1; 7 positions agree with TRBD1. With V trimmed by 3 bases and J by 0 bases, 1 base remained unmatched. Germline-derived CDR1 and CDR2 are SQVTM and ANQGSEA. CDR3 size: 13 residues. For the CDR3, the DNA is TGCAGCGTTGACGGACAGGTGAACACTGAAGCTTTCTTT. Its protein product is CSVDGQVNTEAFF.

The chain uses TRBV5-1 and TRBJ1-2; a weak D match, TRBD1 (5 bases). The CDR3 has 15 amino acids. Germline V gene lookup returns CDR1 SGHRS and CDR2 YFSETQ. V lost 0 bases, J lost 4 bases, and 13 bases lay in between. Here the CDR3 reads CASSLAQGPSYGYTF. The CDR3 region has the DNA TGCGCCAGCAGCTTGGCTCAGGGCCCTAGCTATGGCTACACCTTC.

This chain uses TRBV28 with TRBJ1-2; 9 positions match TRBD1. Germline lookup yields CDR1 MDHEN and CDR2 SYDVKM. The length of the CDR3 is 14 residues. V was pared by 7 bases and J by 6 bases, with 9 bases of the junction left unmatched. This CDR3 is CASKSGTGSDGYTF. In DNA, the CDR3 is TGTGCCAGCAAATCCGGGACAGGGAGCGATGGCTACACCTTC.

The chain has TRBV28 and TRBJ2-2; 7 bases match TRBD1. With V trimmed by 6 bases and J by 6 bases, 4 bases remained unmatched. This CDR3 spans 13 amino acids. The germline CDR1 and CDR2 sequences are MDHEN and SYDVKM. The CDR3 is CASSLTGAGELFF. The DNA for the CDR3 is TGTGCCAGCAGCCTTACAGGGGCCGGGGAGCTGTTTTTT.

The chain recombines TRBV7-9 with TRBJ2-5, with D tentatively TRBD1 (6 bases). Germline V lookup: CDR1 SEHNR, CDR2 FQNEAQ (reference sequence). Trimming pared 5 bases from V and 5 bases from J, leaving 15 bases between. The CDR3 runs to 14 residues. CDR3: CASSASQGRETQYF. The CDR3 nucleotides are TGTGCCAGCAGCGCGTCACAGGGTCGGGAGACCCAGTACTTC.

This chain connects TRBV5-1 to TRBJ1-6, with 8 bases fitting TRBD1. This CDR3 comprises 16 residues. With 4 bases clipped from V and 8 bases from J, the junction kept 11 bases outside the gene matches. Germline loops: CDR1 SGHRS, CDR2 YFSETQ. The CDR3 reads CASSRGQGRGYSPLHF. CDR3 DNA sequence: TGCGCCAGCAGCAGAGGACAGGGAAGAGGGTATTCACCCCTCCACTTT.

V usage is TRBV2 and J usage is TRBJ2-5; TRBD1 might be the D (5 bases). Germline loops: CDR1 SNHLY, CDR2 FYNNEI. Trimming shortened V by 6 bases and J by 5 bases, and 13 bases separated the two germline ends. The CDR3 covers 13 residues. The CDR3 protein is CASRVDSRETQYF. The CDR3 region has the DNA TGTGCCAGCAGGGTCGACAGTCGGGAGACCCAGTACTTC. Full variable domain (remainder filled in from reference TRBV2 and TRBJ2-5): EPEVTQTPSHQVTQMGQEVILRCVPISNHLYFYWYRQILGQKVEFLVSFYNNEISEKSEIFDDQFSVERPDGSNFTLKIRSTKLEDSAMYFCASRVDSRETQYFGPGTRLLVL.

The chain carries TRBV15 and TRBJ2-2, with unresolved D. Germline V gene data show CDR1 as LNHNV and CDR2 as YYDKDF (reference sequence). The V end lost 0 bases, the J end lost 1 base, and 9 bases lay between the germline ends. The length of the CDR3 is 16 residues. CDR3: CATSRDLPVNTGELFF. As DNA, the CDR3 is TGTGCCACCAGCAGAGATCTACCGGTGAACACCGGGGAGCTGTTTTTT.

The V and J genes are TRBV4-2 and TRBJ2-5; 10 nucleotides agree with TRBD2. J was trimmed by 5 bases and V by 0 bases; bases with no gene match: 15. The CDR3 extends over 19 amino acids. Germline assignment: CDR1 LGHNA and CDR2 YNFKEQ. The CDR3 DNA reads TGTGCCAGCAGCCAAGAATGGGCAGGAATAAGCGGGGGGGGCGAGACCCAGTACTTC. This codes for CASSQEWAGISGGGETQYF.

This clone was seen only once. The chain recombines TRBV12-5 with TRBJ2-5, with TRBD1 matching over 9 bases. The V gene's germline CDR1 is LGHNT and CDR2 FRNRAP. Germline trimming cut 0 bases from V and 7 bases from J; bases unmatched to any gene: 12. This CDR3 is 17 amino acids long. The CDR3 DNA is TGTGCTAGTGGTTTGGTATACAGGGGGCCAGATTGGGGGACCCAGTACTTC. Its protein is CASGLVYRGPDWGTQYF. Complete variable domain (other parts from reference TRBV12-5 and TRBJ2-5): DARVTQTPRHKVTEMGQEVTMRCQPILGHNTVFWYRQTMMQGLELLAYFRNRAPLDDSGMPKDRFSAEMPDATLATLKIQPSEPRDSAVYFCASGLVYRGPDWGTQYFGPGTRLLVL.

The chain carries TRBV6-1 and TRBJ2-7; TRBD1 matches at 7 bases. The trim removed 3 bases at V and 3 bases at J, leaving 2 bases unmatched. The CDR3 loop spans 13 amino acids. Germline V lookup: CDR1 MNHNS, CDR2 SASEGT. CDR3 bases: TGTGCCAGCAGTGACGGGACAGACTACGAGCAGTACTTC. Protein: CASSDGTDYEQYF.

The chain recombines TRBV28 with TRBJ1-2, with no clear D. This CDR3 comprises 12 residues. Per the germline V gene, CDR1 is MDHEN and CDR2 is SYDVKM. V was shortened by 4 bases and J by 4 bases, with 7 bases between the two germline ends. The CDR3 sequence is CASSYTGYGYTF. In DNA, the CDR3 is TGTGCCAGCAGTTATACCGGCTATGGCTACACCTTC.

This chain uses TRBV4-3 with TRBJ2-2, with TRBD2 matching 9 bases. V lost 2 bases to trimming and J lost 1 base; unmatched junction nucleotides: 5. Germline V gene lookup returns CDR1 LGHNA and CDR2 YSLEER. The CDR3 has 17 amino acids. CDR3 sequence: CASSQSPAGGNTGELFF. CDR3 coding DNA: TGCGCCAGCAGCCAAAGCCCAGCGGGGGGGAACACCGGGGAGCTGTTTTTT.

V gene TRBV19 combines with J gene TRBJ1-5; no firm D call. V was cut by 9 bases and J by 1 base, with 16 bases left in between. Germline V CDR1 and CDR2: LNHDA, SQIVND (reference sequence). This CDR3 has 15 residues. The CDR3 spells CASTREGLSNQPQHF. DNA for the CDR3: TGTGCCAGCACGAGAGAAGGACTGAGCAATCAGCCCCAGCATTTT.

The rearrangement joins TRBV7-7 to TRBJ2-5; D is perhaps TRBD1 (5 bases). CDR1 and CDR2 from the germline V gene are SSHAT and FNYEAQ (reference sequence). This CDR3 is built from 14 residues. Trimming took off 5 bases at V and 2 bases at J, with 12 bases between the two ends. The CDR3 sequence is CASSPDRGQETQYF. In DNA form, the CDR3 reads TGTGCCAGCAGCCCAGACAGAGGTCAAGAGACCCAGTACTTC.

This sequence joins TRBV7-9 and TRBJ1-2, with TRBD1 identical over 8 bases. V dropped 3 bases and J dropped 6; count of bases not matched to a gene: 6. The CDR3 contains 14 residues. Looked up from germline, CDR1 is SEHNR and CDR2 is FQNEAQ (reference sequence). CDR3 sequence (DNA): TGTGCCAGCAGCTTGATACAGGGGGAAGATGGCTACACCTTC. Amino acids: CASSLIQGEDGYTF.

The chain employs TRBV7-6 and TRBJ2-1, with 9 positions matching TRBD1. V trimming: 4 bases; J trimming: 8 bases; junction bases outside the gene matches: 6. The CDR3 sequence is 14 residues long. CDR1 and CDR2 (germline): SGHVS, FNYEAQ. The DNA for the CDR3 is TGTGCCAGCAGCTCCTGGGACAGGGATGATGAGCAGTTCTTC. It yields the protein CASSSWDRDDEQFF.

A single count supports this clone. V gene TRBV6-6 combines with J gene TRBJ2-1, with TRBD1 matching 8 bases. Looked up from germline, CDR1 is MNHNY and CDR2 is SVGAGI (reference sequence). V was clipped by 7 bases and J by 2 bases; unmatched bases: 10. The CDR3 has 16 amino acids. The DNA of the CDR3 is TGTGCCAGCACTCCCAGGGGGCTAGCTGCCTACAATGAGCAGTTCTTC. It encodes CASTPRGLAAYNEQFF.

V gene TRBV4-3 combines with J gene TRBJ1-6; 7 nucleotides align to TRBD1. Germline-derived CDR1 and CDR2 are LGHNA and YSLEER. This CDR3 has 15 amino acids. J lost 10 bases, V lost 0 bases, and 6 bases had no gene match. CDR3 coding DNA: TGCGCCAGCAGCCAAGATAGGGCAGGGGGGTCACCCCTCCACTTT. Encoded protein: CASSQDRAGGSPLHF.

The J gene is TRBJ2-2, the V gene TRBV5-6; 8 nucleotides line up with TRBD1. Per the germline V gene, CDR1 is SGHDT and CDR2 is YYEEEE. The junction had 5 bases not matched to a gene; V was cut back by 0 bases and J by 7 bases. This CDR3 has 15 amino acids. The DNA of the CDR3 is TGTGCCAGCAGCTTGGGGGCAGGGGGCCACGGGGAGCTGTTTTTT. It translates to CASSLGAGGHGELFF.

The genes are TRBV4-2 and TRBJ2-1; D is possibly TRBD1 (6 bases). V shed 0 bases and J shed 6 bases, with 21 bases lying between them. This CDR3 comprises 18 residues. Germline V gene data show CDR1 as LGHNA and CDR2 as YNFKEQ. The CDR3: CASSQDPSSGAHSNEQFF. CDR3 coding DNA: TGTGCCAGCAGCCAAGACCCCTCATCAGGGGCCCATTCCAATGAGCAGTTCTTC.

The chain carries TRBV9 and TRBJ2-2; TRBD2 matches 12 bases. The V gene end was trimmed by 1 base and the J gene end by 1 base; junction bases not matched to a gene: 5. Germline CDR1 is SGDLS and CDR2 is YYNGEE. The CDR3 is made up of 18 amino acids. CDR3 region: CASSVRASGGGNTGELFF. CDR3 in DNA: TGTGCCAGCAGCGTAAGGGCTAGCGGGGGGGGGAACACCGGGGAGCTGTTTTTT.

The gene calls are TRBV5-1 and TRBJ1-1; D possibly corresponds to TRBD1 (5 bases). Germline V gene lookup returns CDR1 SGHRS and CDR2 YFSETQ. V lost 4 bases and J lost 3, with 10 bases in between. CDR3 length equals 13 residues. CDR3 coding DNA: TGCGCCAGCAGCGGAGACAGAGACACTGAAGCTTTCTTT. Its translation: CASSGDRDTEAFF.

This clone came up a few times. J is TRBJ1-2 and V is TRBV6-5; perhaps TRBD1 as D (6 bases). Germline lookup yields CDR1 MNHEY and CDR2 SVGAGI. CDR3 length equals 13 residues. V gave up 5 bases and J gave up 8 bases, with 15 bases separating them. The CDR3 reads CASSATGWAGYTF. The CDR3 DNA reads TGTGCCAGCAGTGCCACAGGGTGGGCCGGCTACACCTTC.

The chain is built from TRBV7-9 and TRBJ2-5; TRBD1 aligns across 7 bases. This CDR3 has 15 residues. The J segment lost 7 bases and the V segment lost 5 bases, leaving 13 bases of the junction unmatched. CDR1 SEHNR and CDR2 FQNEAQ come from the germline V gene (reference sequence). CDR3 in DNA: TGTGCCAGCAGCCACCGCGACAGGGAAGTAGTGACCCAGTACTTC. Translated: CASSHRDREVVTQYF.